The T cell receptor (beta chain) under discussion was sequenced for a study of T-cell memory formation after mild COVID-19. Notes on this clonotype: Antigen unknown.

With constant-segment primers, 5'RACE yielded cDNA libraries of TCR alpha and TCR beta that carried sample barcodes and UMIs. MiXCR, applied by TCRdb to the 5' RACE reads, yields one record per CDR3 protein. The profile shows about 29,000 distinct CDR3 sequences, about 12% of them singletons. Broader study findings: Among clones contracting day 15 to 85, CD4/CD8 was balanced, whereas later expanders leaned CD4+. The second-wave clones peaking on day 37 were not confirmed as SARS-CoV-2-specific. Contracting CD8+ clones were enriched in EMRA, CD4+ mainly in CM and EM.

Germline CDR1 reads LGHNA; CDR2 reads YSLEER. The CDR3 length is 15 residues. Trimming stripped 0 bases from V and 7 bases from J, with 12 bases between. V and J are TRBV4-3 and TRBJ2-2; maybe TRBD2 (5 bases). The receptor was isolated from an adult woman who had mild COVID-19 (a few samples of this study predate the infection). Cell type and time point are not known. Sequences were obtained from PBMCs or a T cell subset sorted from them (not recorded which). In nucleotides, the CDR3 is TGCGCCAGCAGCCAAGAAATTAGACGGGGCGGGGAGCTGTTTTTT. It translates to CASSQEIRRGGELFF.